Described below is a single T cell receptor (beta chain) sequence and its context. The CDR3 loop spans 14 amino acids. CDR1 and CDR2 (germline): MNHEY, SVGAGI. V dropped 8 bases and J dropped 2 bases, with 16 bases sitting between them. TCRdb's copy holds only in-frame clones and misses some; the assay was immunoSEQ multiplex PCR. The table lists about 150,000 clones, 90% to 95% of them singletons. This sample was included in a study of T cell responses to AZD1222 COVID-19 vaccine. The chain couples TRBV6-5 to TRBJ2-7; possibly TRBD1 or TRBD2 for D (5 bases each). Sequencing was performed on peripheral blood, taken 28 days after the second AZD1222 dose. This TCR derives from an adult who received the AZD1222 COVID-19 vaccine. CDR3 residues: CASSLLGVTYEQYF. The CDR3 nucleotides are TGTGCCAGCTCCTTGTTGGGGGTAACCTACGAGCAGTACTTC.